This passage covers 31 T cell receptor beta chains from one sample sequenced in a study of blood T cells in healthy people across ages (dated by TCRdb to 2015 to 2017). The library was produced with 5' RACE. Sequencing took place on an Illumina HiSeq 2500. A second PCR of roughly 7 to 12 cycles was run with a J-beta primer mix and a sample-barcoded 5' primer. Clones were called with MiXCR by TCRdb after fastp trimmed the public reads at Q25, and only in-frame beta chains were retained. Records with the same CDR3 protein are collapsed into one entry carrying the most frequent genes and DNA. This sample has roughly 2 million distinct CDR3 sequences in its table, and 40% to 55% of those were observed once. The top ten hold around 2.1% of the sample. Sequenced material: blood. These receptor sequences come from a middle-aged woman in good health.

The chain couples TRBV5-1 to TRBJ1-2; D perhaps matches TRBD1 (5 bases). Germline V gene sequence: CDR1 SGHRS, CDR2 YFSETQ. The CDR3 runs 13 residues. The germline V and J ends were trimmed by 6 bases and 6 bases, with 15 bases remaining between them. CDR3 nucleotide sequence: TGCGCCAGCAACCCCGGGACCGAGAATGGCTACACCTTC. Its translation: CASNPGTENGYTF.

The rearrangement uses TRBV2 and TRBJ2-7; no reliable D call. Trimming took off 4 bases at V and 3 bases at J, with 10 bases between the two ends. This CDR3 is 13 amino acids long. Per germline, CDR1 SNHLY and CDR2 FYNNEI. CDR3 amino acids: CASSVTGVYEQYF. CDR3 coding DNA: TGTGCCAGCAGTGTCACCGGCGTCTACGAGCAGTACTTC.

The J gene is TRBJ1-2, the V gene TRBV7-2; D is unclear. Trimming removed 5 bases from V and 8 bases from J, with 21 bases in between. The CDR3 spans 15 residues. Germline V gene data show CDR1 as SGHTA and CDR2 as FQGNSA. The CDR3 here is CASSPQPHTSGGYTF. CDR3 DNA sequence: TGTGCCAGCAGCCCTCAACCACACACGAGCGGCGGCTACACCTTC.

The J gene is TRBJ2-3, the V gene TRBV28; TRBD2 matches 11 bases. V lost 2 bases and J lost 0; bases outside the gene matches: 13. This CDR3 comprises 20 residues. Germline-derived CDR1 and CDR2 are MDHEN and SYDVKM. The chain's CDR3 is CASSLTGWASGGSSTDTQYF. The CDR3 nucleotides read TGTGCCAGCAGTTTAACAGGGTGGGCTAGCGGGGGGTCTAGCACAGATACGCAGTATTTT.

At least ten counts were recorded for this clonotype. The chain combines TRBV29-1 with TRBJ2-7, with D maybe TRBD2 (6 bases). The CDR3 covers 14 residues. Trimming removed 1 base at V and 5 bases at J, with 15 bases between. Germline-derived CDR1 and CDR2 are SQVTM and ANQGSEA. The CDR3 is CSVEVGRRVNEQYF. CDR3 coding DNA: TGCAGCGTTGAAGTAGGCCGGAGGGTGAACGAGCAGTACTTC.

The chain joins TRBV4-1 to TRBJ2-1, with 11 bases aligning to TRBD2. In germline, CDR1 is MGHRA, CDR2 YSYEKL. The CDR3 consists of 19 residues. With V trimmed by 0 bases and J by 9 bases, 16 bases remained unmatched. The CDR3, as DNA: TGCGCCAGCAGCCAAGAAATCCCCGGTATAGCGGGGGGGCCTAGTGAGCAGTTCTTC. Amino acids: CASSQEIPGIAGGPSEQFF.

The V and J genes are TRBV6-2 or TRBV6-3 and TRBJ2-5, with D tentatively TRBD2 (7 bases). Trimming removed 5 bases at V and 5 bases at J, with 24 bases between. Looked up from germline, CDR1 is MNHEY and CDR2 is SVGEGT. There are 17 residues in the CDR3. The CDR3 DNA follows: TGTGCCAGCAGTCAGGGGCAGCGGACTAGTCGGTTGGAGACCCAGTACTTC. This gives the protein CASSQGQRTSRLETQYF.

A remark on this clonotype: At one end, the junction sequence differs from germline, possibly due to a read error. J is TRBJ2-1 and V is TRBV20-1; TRBD2 matches at 12 bases. The V gene's germline CDR1 is DFQATT and CDR2 SNEGSKA (reference sequence). The CDR3 spans 14 residues. The CDR3 is CSASPSGGANGQFF. CDR3 nucleotide sequence: TGCAGTGCTAGTCCTAGCGGGGGGGCAAATGGGCAGTTCTTC.

The rearrangement uses TRBV6-5 and TRBJ1-1; D is ambiguous. Deletions cut 6 bases from V and 0 bases from J, with 11 bases between. CDR1 MNHEY and CDR2 SVGAGI come from the germline V gene. CDR3 length: 14 amino acids. The CDR3, as DNA: TGTGCCAGCAGCAAGGGAGGCGTGAACACTGAAGCTTTCTTT. This codes for CASSKGGVNTEAFF.

This clonotype was found a few times. DNA of the CDR3: TGTGCCAGCAGTAACACCCGGGAGCAGTACTTC. This translates into CASSNTREQYF. The chain couples TRBV6-2 or TRBV6-3 to TRBJ2-7; D remains ambiguous. The CDR3 spans 11 residues. Between the trimmed V and J ends, which lost 5 bases and 7 bases, there was a span of 9 bases. The germline V gene encodes CDR1 MNHEY and CDR2 SVGEGT.

The CDR3: CAISRDILAPQHF. CDR3 sequence (DNA): TGTGCCATCAGTCGGGACATTTTAGCCCCCCAGCATTTT. V gene TRBV10-3 combines with J gene TRBJ1-5, with a tentative D call TRBD1 (6 bases). This CDR3 is 13 amino acids long. The V gene's germline CDR1 is ENHRY and CDR2 SYGVKD. V lost 5 bases to trimming and J lost 10 bases, with 15 bases between them.

This clonotype was counted only a few times. The germline gene is not matched at one end of the junction; a read error may be the cause. The rearrangement joins TRBV7-2 to TRBJ1-6; D uncertain. The germline gives CDR1 SGHTA, CDR2 FQGNSA. The CDR3 runs to 14 residues. CDR3 DNA sequence: TGTGCCAGCAGTTTAGTAGGCAGTAATTCACCCCTCCACTTT. Translation gives CASSLVGSNSPLHF.

This clonotype was seen only a few times. The DNA of the CDR3 is TGCAGCGTCGAGAGACAATTTGGGGCAAGGGAGCAGTTCTTC. Encoded protein: CSVERQFGAREQFF. The V call is TRBV29-1, the J call TRBJ2-1; perhaps TRBD1 as D (5 bases). CDR1 is SQVTM, CDR2 ANQGSEA, per germline. This CDR3 spans 14 amino acids. Trimming cost V 6 bases and J 10 bases, with 22 bases left between them.

This clonotype has only a few counts. V usage is TRBV5-1 and J usage is TRBJ2-7, with 8 bases aligning to TRBD1. Germline CDR1 is SGHRS and CDR2 is YFSETQ. The CDR3 has 16 amino acids. Trimming took 7 bases from V and 2 from J; bases not matched to a gene: 14. CDR3 DNA sequence: TGCGCCAGCCGCGGACACGGACAGGGCGTCACCTACGAGCAGTACTTC. The encoded protein is CASRGHGQGVTYEQYF.

The chain joins TRBV7-9 to TRBJ1-2; no clear D gene. V gave up 5 bases and J gave up 5 bases, with 9 bases separating them. The CDR3 is 12 residues long. The V gene's germline CDR1 is SEHNR and CDR2 FQNEAQ (reference sequence). The CDR3 sequence is CASSIQLYGYTF. In DNA form, the CDR3 reads TGTGCCAGCAGCATACAGTTATATGGCTACACCTTC.

The V and J genes are TRBV28 and TRBJ2-1; the match to TRBD2 covers 10 bases. Per germline, CDR1 MDHEN and CDR2 SYDVKM. This CDR3 is 16 amino acids long. V dropped 8 bases and J dropped 2; count of bases not matched to a gene: 9. The CDR3 DNA reads as TGTGCCAGCCTGTCCAGCGGGGGGGGCACCTACAATGAGCAGTTCTTC. This encodes CASLSSGGGTYNEQFF.

The chain couples TRBV7-2 to TRBJ2-1; D assignment may be TRBD1 or TRBD2 (5 bases each). V was cut by 4 bases and J by 6 bases, with 16 bases left in between. This CDR3 spans 15 amino acids. CDR1 and CDR2 (germline): SGHTA, FQGNSA. CDR3 sequence (DNA): TGTGCCAGCAGCTCGCAGGGAGAGGGGAGCAATGAGCAGTTCTTC. Its translation: CASSSQGEGSNEQFF.

This sequence joins TRBV20-1 and TRBJ2-1, with D tentatively TRBD2 (6 bases). The V gene's germline CDR1 is DFQATT and CDR2 SNEGSKA (reference sequence). The CDR3 length is 16 residues. Trimming cost V 5 bases and J 3 bases, with 20 bases left between them. CDR3 sequence (DNA): TGCAGTGCTCCCCGGGGTAGCGGCTTGGACTACAATGAGCAGTTCTTC. Its protein product is CSAPRGSGLDYNEQFF.

The chain links TRBV7-2 to TRBJ2-1; 9 bases are shared with TRBD1. V lost 5 bases and J lost 8; bases outside the gene matches: 7. Germline V gene lookup returns CDR1 SGHTA and CDR2 FQGNSA. The CDR3 runs to 14 residues. The CDR3 sequence: CASSVGTGFDEQFF. The CDR3 DNA sequence: TGTGCCAGCAGCGTCGGGACAGGGTTTGATGAGCAGTTCTTC.

This clonotype has ten or more counts. The rearrangement joins TRBV7-2 to TRBJ2-7, with D possibly matching TRBD2 (5 bases). Germline CDR1 is SGHTA and CDR2 is FQGNSA. The ends were cut back, 0 bases at V and 1 base at J, with 7 bases in the middle. This CDR3 comprises 14 residues. The CDR3 DNA follows: TGTGCCAGCAGCTTAGCCGGACTTTCCTACGAGCAGTACTTC. Its translation: CASSLAGLSYEQYF.

As for this clonotype: With a much larger clone just one base away, this may be a read error. The CDR3 bases are TGTACCATCAGTGAGTCCCAAGAGACCCAGTACTTC. Protein product: CTISESQETQYF. This chain links TRBV10-3 with TRBJ2-5; D is unclear. The CDR3 has 12 residues. The germline V gene has CDR1 ENHRY and CDR2 SYGVKD.

V gene TRBV4-2 combines with J gene TRBJ1-1; 10 bases agree with TRBD1. In germline, CDR1 is LGHNA, CDR2 YNFKEQ. With 5 bases clipped from V and 0 bases from J, the junction kept 6 bases outside the gene matches. The CDR3 has 16 amino acids. The CDR3 here is CASSGGQGRLNTEAFF. CDR3 nucleotides: TGTGCCAGCAGCGGGGGACAGGGGCGCTTGAACACTGAAGCTTTCTTT.

This chain joins TRBV29-1 and TRBJ2-1; a weak D match, TRBD2 (5 bases). Looked up from germline, CDR1 is SQVTM and CDR2 is ANQGSEA. This CDR3 region has 15 residues. Trimming shortened V by 0 bases and J by 3 bases, and 12 bases separated the two germline ends. CDR3: CSVEENIGVYNEQFF. CDR3 coding DNA: TGCAGCGTTGAAGAGAACATCGGGGTCTACAATGAGCAGTTCTTC.

The chain links TRBV20-1 to TRBJ1-2; no reliable D call. CDR3 length: 12 amino acids. V gave up 5 bases and J gave up 5 bases, with 12 bases separating them. Looked up from germline, CDR1 is DFQATT and CDR2 is SNEGSKA (reference sequence). The CDR3 loop reads CSADRREYGYTF. Written as DNA, the CDR3 is TGCAGTGCTGACCGTAGGGAGTATGGCTACACCTTC.

This clonotype was seen only a few times. The chain carries TRBV12-5 and TRBJ2-1, with TRBD1 as a possible D gene (5 bases). The V end was cut by 1 base, the J end by 5 bases, with 15 bases between. The germline CDR1 and CDR2 sequences are LGHNT and FRNRAP. The CDR3 contains 16 residues. The DNA of the CDR3 is TGTGCTAGTGGTTTGGGCCCCAGGGAAGGGGACAATGAGCAGTTCTTC. Protein sequence: CASGLGPREGDNEQFF. Full variable domain (outside the CDR3, taken from reference TRBV12-5 and TRBJ2-1): DARVTQTPRHKVTEMGQEVTMRCQPILGHNTVFWYRQTMMQGLELLAYFRNRAPLDDSGMPKDRFSAEMPDATLATLKIQPSEPRDSAVYFCASGLGPREGDNEQFFGPGTRLTVL.

The CDR3 coding sequence is TGTGCCAGCAGTATGGCCCTATTCTATGGCTACACCTTC. Translation gives CASSMALFYGYTF. The chain has TRBV7-9 and TRBJ1-2; D is ambiguous. The CDR3 length is 13 residues. Germline V CDR1 and CDR2: SEHNR, FQNEAQ (reference sequence). V was clipped by 6 bases and J by 4 bases, with 12 bases between them.

This chain links TRBV27 with TRBJ1-2; no reliable D call. The CDR3 contains 13 residues. V shed 6 bases and J shed 1 base, with 9 bases lying between them. The V gene's germline CDR1 is MNHEY and CDR2 SMNVEV (reference sequence). CDR3 amino acids: CASSTVFNYGYTF. The CDR3 bases are TGTGCCAGCAGCACAGTATTTAACTATGGCTACACCTTC.

The chain is built from TRBV4-3 and TRBJ1-2; D might be TRBD1 (5 bases). Germline values: CDR1 LGHNA, CDR2 YSLEER. CDR3 length equals 14 residues. Between the trimmed V and J ends, which lost 1 base and 8 bases, there was a span of 14 bases. The CDR3, as DNA: TGCGCCAGCAGCCAAGGAGGAGGGGCTACGGGCTACACCTTC. As protein: CASSQGGGATGYTF.

This clonotype appeared a few times. This chain uses TRBV5-6 with TRBJ2-6; D unresolved. The CDR3 spans 15 residues. In germline, CDR1 is SGHDT, CDR2 YYEEEE. Trimming took 6 bases from V and 0 from J, leaving 10 bases between them. CDR3 in amino acids: CASTRRTSGANVLTF. DNA for the CDR3: TGTGCCAGCACCCGCAGGACCTCTGGGGCCAACGTCCTGACTTTC. Complete variable domain (other parts from reference TRBV5-6 and TRBJ2-6): DAGVTQSPTHLIKTRGQQVTLRCSPKSGHDTVSWYQQALGQGPQFIFQYYEEEERQRGNFPDRFSGHQFPNYSSELNVNALLLGDSALYLCASTRRTSGANVLTFGAGSRLTVL.

The chain has TRBV7-2 and TRBJ2-7; possibly TRBD1 for D (5 bases). V was trimmed by 2 bases and J by 6 bases, leaving 17 bases between them. The germline CDR1 and CDR2 sequences are SGHTA and FQGNSA. This CDR3 contains 15 residues. CDR3 sequence reads: CASSLLVQGLGEQYF. CDR3 coding DNA: TGTGCCAGCAGCTTACTGGTCCAGGGTTTAGGCGAGCAGTACTTC.

This rearrangement joins TRBV4-1 to TRBJ2-5; D possibly corresponds to TRBD2 (5 bases). Per the germline V gene, CDR1 is MGHRA and CDR2 is YSYEKL. The germline V and J ends were trimmed by 1 base and 5 bases, with 11 bases remaining between them. The CDR3 consists of 14 residues. This CDR3 reads CASSQGLAKETQYF. The CDR3, as DNA: TGCGCCAGCAGCCAAGGGCTAGCAAAGGAGACCCAGTACTTC.